This record concerns one TCR beta chain sequence. Trimming stripped 5 bases from V and 5 bases from J, with 3 bases between. The CDR3 consists of 10 residues. Germline CDR1 is MGHDK and CDR2 is SYGVNS. Repertoires were generated with immunoSEQ multiplex PCR, while TCRdb's copy carries only in-frame clones and drops some. The sample gives fewer than 85,000 clones, 83% of which show up once; roughly 2.2% is in the top ten. The data are from a study of ipilimumab plus nivolumab after autologous stem cell transplantation. The sequencing here drew on PBMCs, taken in a trial of ipilimumab plus nivolumab as post-transplant consolidation. The receptor was isolated from a male donor with diffuse large B-cell lymphoma. The rearrangement links TRBV25-1 to TRBJ2-5, with no clear D. The CDR3 sequence is CASSLETQYF. In DNA, the CDR3 is TGTGCCAGCAGTTTGGAGACCCAGTACTTC.